This TCR beta chain stems from a study of T cell repertoires in ileal Crohn's disease. Germline loops: CDR1 SGHVS, CDR2 FNYEAQ. Deletions cut 6 bases from V and 5 bases from J, with 17 bases between. This CDR3 contains 15 residues. Here immunoSEQ multiplex PCR was the method, and the copy in TCRdb shows in-frame clones only, minus some. The table lists 15,000 to 20,000 clones, 80% to 90% of them singletons. The chain recombines TRBV7-6 with TRBJ2-1; D remains unclear. The sequenced sample consisted of ileal tissue. This sequence originates from an adult with Crohn's disease. CDR3 loop: CASRRAVGGNNEQFF. CDR3 bases: TGTGCCAGCAGGAGAGCTGTAGGCGGAAACAATGAGCAGTTCTTC.